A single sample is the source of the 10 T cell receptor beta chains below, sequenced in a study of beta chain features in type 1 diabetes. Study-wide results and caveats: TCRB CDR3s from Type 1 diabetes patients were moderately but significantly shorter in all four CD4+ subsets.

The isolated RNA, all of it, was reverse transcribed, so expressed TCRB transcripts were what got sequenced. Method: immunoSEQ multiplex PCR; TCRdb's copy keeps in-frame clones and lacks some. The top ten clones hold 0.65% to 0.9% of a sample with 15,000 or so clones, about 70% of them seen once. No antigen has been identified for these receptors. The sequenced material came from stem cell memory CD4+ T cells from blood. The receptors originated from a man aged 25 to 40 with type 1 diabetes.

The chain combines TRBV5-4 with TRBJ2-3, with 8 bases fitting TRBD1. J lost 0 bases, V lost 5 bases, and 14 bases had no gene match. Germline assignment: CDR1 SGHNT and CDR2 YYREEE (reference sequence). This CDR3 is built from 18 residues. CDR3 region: CASSTGQGLEWSTDTQYF. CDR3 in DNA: TGTGCCAGCAGTACTGGACAGGGTCTGGAGTGGAGCACAGATACGCAGTATTTT.

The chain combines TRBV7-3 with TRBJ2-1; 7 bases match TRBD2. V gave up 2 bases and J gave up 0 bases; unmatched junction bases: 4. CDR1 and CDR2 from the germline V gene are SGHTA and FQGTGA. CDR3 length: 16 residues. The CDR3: CASSLLGGSSYNEQFF. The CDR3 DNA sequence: TGTGCCAGCAGCTTATTGGGGGGGAGCTCCTACAATGAGCAGTTCTTC.

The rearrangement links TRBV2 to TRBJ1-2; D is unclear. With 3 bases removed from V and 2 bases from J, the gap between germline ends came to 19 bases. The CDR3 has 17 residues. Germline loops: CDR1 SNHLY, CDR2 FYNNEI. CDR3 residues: CASSDTGRPRGNYGYTF. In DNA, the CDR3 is TGTGCCAGCAGTGATACGGGCCGACCCCGGGGAAACTATGGCTACACCTTC.

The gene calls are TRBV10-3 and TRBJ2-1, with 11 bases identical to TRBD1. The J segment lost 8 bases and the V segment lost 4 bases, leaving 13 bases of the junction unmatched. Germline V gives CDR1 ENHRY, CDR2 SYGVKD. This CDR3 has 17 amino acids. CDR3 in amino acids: CAISALQSGGQGDEQFF. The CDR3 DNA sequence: TGTGCCATCAGTGCCCTCCAAAGCGGGGGACAGGGGGATGAGCAGTTCTTC.

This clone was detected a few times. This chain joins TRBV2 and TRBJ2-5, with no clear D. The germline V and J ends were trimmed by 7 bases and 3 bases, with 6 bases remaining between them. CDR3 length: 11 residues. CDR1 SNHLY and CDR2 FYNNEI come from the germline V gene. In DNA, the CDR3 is TGTGCCAGCAAGCGCGAAGAGACCCAGTACTTC. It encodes CASKREETQYF.

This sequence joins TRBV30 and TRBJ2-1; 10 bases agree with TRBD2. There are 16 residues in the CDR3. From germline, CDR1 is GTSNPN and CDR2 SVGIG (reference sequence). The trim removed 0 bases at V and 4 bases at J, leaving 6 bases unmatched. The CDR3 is CAWSVGASGGYNEQFF. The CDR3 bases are TGTGCCTGGAGTGTAGGGGCTAGCGGGGGTTACAATGAGCAGTTCTTC.

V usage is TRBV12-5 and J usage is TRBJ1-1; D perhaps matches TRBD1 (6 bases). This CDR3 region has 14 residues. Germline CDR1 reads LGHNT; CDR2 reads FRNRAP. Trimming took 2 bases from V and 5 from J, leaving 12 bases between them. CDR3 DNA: TGTGCTAGTGGTTTGAGGGGGGGGTGGACTGAAGCTTTCTTT. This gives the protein CASGLRGGWTEAFF. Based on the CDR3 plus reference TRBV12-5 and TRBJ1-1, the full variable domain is DARVTQTPRHKVTEMGQEVTMRCQPILGHNTVFWYRQTMMQGLELLAYFRNRAPLDDSGMPKDRFSAEMPDATLATLKIQPSEPRDSAVYFCASGLRGGWTEAFFGQGTRLTVV.

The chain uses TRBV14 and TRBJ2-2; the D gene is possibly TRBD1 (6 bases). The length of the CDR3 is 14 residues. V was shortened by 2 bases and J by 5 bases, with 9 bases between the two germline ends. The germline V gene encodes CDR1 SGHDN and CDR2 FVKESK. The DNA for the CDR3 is TGTGCCAGCAGCCAATTTCAGGGGACCGGGGAGCTGTTTTTT. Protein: CASSQFQGTGELFF.

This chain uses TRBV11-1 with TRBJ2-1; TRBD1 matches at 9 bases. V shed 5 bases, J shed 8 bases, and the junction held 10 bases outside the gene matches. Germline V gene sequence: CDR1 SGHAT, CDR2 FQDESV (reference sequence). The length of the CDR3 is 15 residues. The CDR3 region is CASSPRDRASYEQFF. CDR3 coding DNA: TGTGCCAGCAGCCCCCGGGACAGGGCATCATATGAGCAGTTCTTC.

The CDR3 nucleotides are TGTGCCAGCAGTTCCTTCGACAGTGAAGCTTTCTTT. Translating gives CASSSFDSEAFF. The chain employs TRBV28 and TRBJ1-1; possibly TRBD1 for D (5 bases). V was pared by 4 bases and J by 7 bases, with 10 bases between. This CDR3 has 12 residues. CDR1 and CDR2 (germline): MDHEN, SYDVKM.